The 17 T cell receptor beta chains presented below share a single source sample, sequenced in a study of early T cells in non-severe SARS-CoV-2 infection. TCRdb fed the 5' RACE reads into MiXCR, producing one record per CDR3 protein. The data show some 30,000 distinct CDR3 sequences, around 5.4% seen once. Sequenced: whole blood. These receptors came from an adult who was a healthcare worker with PCR-confirmed SARS-CoV-2 infection or an uninfected control (not recorded which).

This clonotype was detected many times. This chain connects TRBV14 to TRBJ1-2; unclear D gene. The CDR3 runs 14 residues. The V end lost 0 bases, the J end lost 4 bases, and 9 bases lay between the germline ends. CDR1 is SGHDN and CDR2 is FVKESK in the germline V gene. The CDR3 DNA is TGTGCCAGCAGCCAAGATCAGGCGGGCTATGGCTACACCTTC. This gives the protein CASSQDQAGYGYTF.

This clonotype came up many times. This chain joins TRBV20-1 and TRBJ2-7; D ambiguous. Trimming took 2 bases from V and 2 from J, leaving 13 bases between them. The length of the CDR3 is 14 residues. CDR1 and CDR2 (germline): DFQATT, SNEGSKA (reference sequence). CDR3 nucleotide sequence: TGCAGTGCTAGAAGTCCCGTCAGACCCTACGAGCAGTACTTC. Residues: CSARSPVRPYEQYF.

This clonotype has a count of ten or more. V gene TRBV7-2 combines with J gene TRBJ2-7, with a weak D call TRBD1 (6 bases). Germline loops: CDR1 SGHTA, CDR2 FQGNSA. V gave up 5 bases and J gave up 3 bases, with 14 bases separating them. CDR3 length: 14 amino acids. The chain's CDR3 is CASSVPGTLYEQYF. CDR3 DNA: TGTGCCAGCAGCGTACCCGGGACACTCTACGAGCAGTACTTC.

This clonotype was picked up many times. V and J are TRBV7-6 and TRBJ2-1, with TRBD2 matching over 11 bases. The CDR3 has 20 amino acids. Per germline, CDR1 SGHVS and CDR2 FNYEAQ. V lost 2 bases, J lost 8 bases, and 20 bases stayed unmatched. The CDR3: CASSLSPPLAGGRIGYEQFF. Written as DNA, the CDR3 is TGTGCCAGCAGCTTATCCCCCCCCCTAGCGGGAGGCCGGATTGGGTATGAGCAGTTCTTC.

There are many counts of this clonotype. The CDR3 region is CASSVQQGPDNEQFF. The DNA of the CDR3 is TGTGCCAGCAGTGTGCAACAGGGGCCGGACAATGAGCAGTTCTTC. This chain links TRBV12-3 or TRBV12-4 with TRBJ2-1; 7 nucleotides align to TRBD1. With 5 bases clipped from V and 5 bases from J, the junction kept 9 bases outside the gene matches. CDR3 length equals 15 residues.

This clonotype was detected many times. The chain uses TRBV5-1 and TRBJ2-2; D is unresolved. Looked up from germline, CDR1 is SGHRS and CDR2 is YFSETQ. V lost 0 bases and J lost 7, with 4 bases in between. The CDR3 sequence is 12 residues long. The CDR3 protein is CASSLGGGELFF. CDR3 coding DNA: TGCGCCAGCAGCTTGGGAGGCGGGGAGCTGTTTTTT.

This chain links TRBV20-1 with TRBJ2-1; 7 bases fit TRBD2. The ends lost 2 bases at V and 5 bases at J; junction bases unmatched: 9. Germline CDR1 DFQATT, CDR2 SNEGSKA (reference sequence). This CDR3 is built from 15 residues. The CDR3 bases are TGCAGTGCTAGAATCATCTCTAGCGGAAACAATGAGCAGTTCTTC. Protein product: CSARIISSGNNEQFF.

This clonotype was seen ten or more times. V usage is TRBV7-3 and J usage is TRBJ1-2; 7 bases map to TRBD1. Germline CDR1 is SGHTA and CDR2 is FQGTGA. The ends lost 1 base at V and 10 bases at J; junction bases unmatched: 3. The CDR3 totals 12 residues. The CDR3 coding sequence is TGTGCCAGCAGCTTAAATGGACAGGACTACACCTTC. It codes for CASSLNGQDYTF.

This clonotype was recorded a few times. The chain is built from TRBV27 and TRBJ2-1, with 7 bases lining up with TRBD1. Germline CDR1 reads MNHEY; CDR2 reads SMNVEV (reference sequence). The CDR3 has 15 amino acids. V shed 5 bases and J 0 bases; nucleotides not matched to a gene: 4. The CDR3 DNA is TGTGCCAGCAGTATGGACAGGAGCTCCTACAATGAGCAGTTCTTC. This gives the protein CASSMDRSSYNEQFF.

This clonotype was seen at least ten times. V gene TRBV6-5 combines with J gene TRBJ2-7; 8 nucleotides align to TRBD2. This CDR3 has 14 amino acids. V trimming: 2 bases; J trimming: 1 base; junction bases outside the gene matches: 1. CDR1 MNHEY and CDR2 SVGAGI come from the germline V gene. CDR3 coding DNA: TGTGCCAGCAGTTACGAGCGGGAGTCCTACGAGCAGTACTTC. Translation: CASSYERESYEQYF.

This chain links TRBV27 with TRBJ1-5; D not resolved. The CDR3 has 13 amino acids. The germline gives CDR1 MNHEY, CDR2 SMNVEV (reference sequence). V was shortened by 2 bases and J by 4 bases, with 6 bases between the two germline ends. The CDR3 spells CASSLVGNQPQHF. CDR3 in DNA: TGTGCCAGCAGTTTAGTCGGGAATCAGCCCCAGCATTTT.

In its sample, this clonotype was seen many times. The chain recombines TRBV7-6 with TRBJ2-1, with 11 nucleotides matching TRBD2. J lost 12 bases, V lost 1 base, and 5 bases had no gene match. The CDR3 sequence is 14 residues long. In germline, CDR1 is SGHVS, CDR2 FNYEAQ. CDR3 nucleotides: TGTGCCAGCAGCTTAGGACTAGCGGGGAGTGGGCAGTTCTTC. Its translation: CASSLGLAGSGQFF.

This clonotype has at least ten counts. V usage is TRBV5-1 and J usage is TRBJ2-7; tentatively, D is TRBD1 or TRBD2 (6 bases each). The V gene's germline CDR1 is SGHRS and CDR2 YFSETQ. V was trimmed by 3 bases and J by 2 bases, leaving 9 bases between them. This CDR3 has 13 residues. The CDR3 is CASSSGAAYEQYF. The CDR3 DNA reads as TGCGCCAGCAGCTCGGGGGCCGCCTACGAGCAGTACTTC.

In this sample, this clonotype turned up many times. J is TRBJ2-1 and V is TRBV20-1; D not resolved. The CDR3 is 12 amino acids. V was shortened by 6 bases and J by 6 bases, with 12 bases between the two germline ends. Germline assignment: CDR1 DFQATT and CDR2 SNEGSKA (reference sequence). The CDR3 loop reads CSAGGIGNEQFF. Here the CDR3 DNA reads TGCAGTGCCGGTGGAATCGGCAATGAGCAGTTCTTC.

The chain uses TRBV18 and TRBJ2-1; perhaps TRBD2 as D (6 bases). V lost 3 bases, J lost 8 bases, and 11 bases lay in between. Germline V gene lookup returns CDR1 KGHSH and CDR2 LQKENI. CDR3 size: 13 residues. The CDR3 DNA sequence: TGTGCCAGCTCACCCCGGGGGACTTATGAGCAGTTCTTC. Its protein product is CASSPRGTYEQFF.

Ten or more counts support this clonotype. The chain employs TRBV24-1 and TRBJ2-3; 8 nucleotides line up with TRBD1. The CDR3 contains 16 residues. The V and J ends lost 2 bases and 3 bases, in that order; junction bases with no gene match: 6. The germline V gene has CDR1 KGHDR and CDR2 SFDVKD. CDR3 coding DNA: TGTGCCACCAGTGATTCAGGACAGGGAAAAACAGATACGCAGTATTTT. It translates to CATSDSGQGKTDTQYF.

In its sample, this clonotype was seen many times. V gene TRBV12-3 or TRBV12-4 combines with J gene TRBJ2-7; no definite D call. CDR3 length equals 12 residues. V was clipped by 5 bases and J by 9 bases, with 14 bases between them. In nucleotides, the CDR3 is TGTGCCAGCAGTCCCTTAGGGTTAGCGCAGTACTTC. This encodes CASSPLGLAQYF.